This TCR beta chain was found in a study of blood T cell repertoires in COVID-19. Assay used: immunoSEQ multiplex PCR; TCRdb lists only in-frame clones, some missing. The data show approximately 60,000 clones, roughly 78% seen once. CDR1 and CDR2 from the germline V gene are SGHNT and YYREEE (reference sequence). V shed 0 bases and J shed 5 bases, with 12 bases lying between them. This CDR3 spans 15 amino acids. What was sequenced was peripheral blood. This receptor was taken from a woman over 75 with acute or convalescent COVID-19. The rearrangement links TRBV5-4 to TRBJ2-1, with D maybe TRBD1 (6 bases). CDR3 sequence reads: CASSLGLGAHNEQFF. As DNA, the CDR3 is TGTGCCAGCAGCTTGGGTTTGGGGGCCCACAATGAGCAGTTCTTC.